Each of the 24 T cell receptor beta chains below was sequenced from the same sample in a study of shared clonotypes between healthy human individuals. Measured with immunoSEQ multiplex PCR; TCRdb has only the in-frame clones, and not every one. Of approximately 440,000 clones listed, roughly three quarters are singletons. Sequencing was performed on PBMCs. The receptors stem from a woman aged 40 to 50 in good health. Some clones in this sample may be carry-over from other donors' samples.

The chain couples TRBV29-1 to TRBJ2-5, with TRBD2 identical over 10 bases. The germline V gene encodes CDR1 SQVTM and CDR2 ANQGSEA. This CDR3 spans 17 amino acids. V lost 4 bases and J lost 5; bases outside the gene matches: 16. CDR3 DNA: TGCAGCGTTGCGGGGGGGCTAGCGGGAGCGGGCGGCGAGACCCAGTACTTC. Translation: CSVAGGLAGAGGETQYF.

This clone was seen at least ten times. The chain carries TRBV29-1 and TRBJ2-1; 10 nucleotides align to TRBD2. Germline CDR1 reads SQVTM; CDR2 reads ANQGSEA. CDR3 length: 17 residues. Unmatched junction bases numbered 10, after V lost 1 base and J lost 4 bases. CDR3 bases: TGCAGCGTTGAAGCAGCGGGAGGGCCGTTTTTGTACAATGAGCAGTTCTTC. It is translated as CSVEAAGGPFLYNEQFF.

This clone was counted once. V gene TRBV27 combines with J gene TRBJ1-1; 12 bases are a match to TRBD1. J was trimmed by 4 bases and V by 3 bases; bases with no gene match: 3. The CDR3 extends over 15 amino acids. Germline V gives CDR1 MNHEY, CDR2 SMNVEV (reference sequence). CDR3 loop: CASSLGQGAGTEAFF. CDR3 nucleotides: TGTGCCAGCAGTTTGGGACAGGGGGCGGGCACTGAAGCTTTCTTT.

This clone was recorded once. This likely reflects a read error, since a far larger clone is one base away. The same CDR3 is also encoded by other DNA sequences in this sample. The chain is built from TRBV11-2 and TRBJ2-7, with TRBD2 as a possible D gene (5 bases). The length of the CDR3 is 15 residues. Germline V lookup: CDR1 SGHAT, CDR2 FQNNGV. V was trimmed by 1 base and J by 3 bases, leaving 13 bases between them. In DNA form, the CDR3 reads TGTGCCAGCAGCTTAGCACTAGTGTTGGGCTACGAGCAGTACTTC. It codes for CASSLALVLGYEQYF.

The chain employs TRBV7-8 and TRBJ1-5, with 9 positions matching TRBD1. V shed 5 bases, J shed 3 bases, and the junction held 5 bases outside the gene matches. The CDR3 is made up of 15 amino acids. Germline loops: CDR1 SGHVS, CDR2 FQNEAQ. CDR3 residues: CASSQGTGINQPQHF. The CDR3 DNA is TGTGCCAGCAGCCAAGGGACAGGGATCAATCAGCCCCAGCATTTT.

Of note for this clone: A far larger clone is a single base away, which makes a read error likely. The chain uses TRBV7-9 and TRBJ2-2; perhaps TRBD2 as D (6 bases). Germline V CDR1 and CDR2: SEHNR, FQNEAQ (reference sequence). CDR3 size: 15 residues. V lost 1 base, J lost 3 bases, and 9 bases lay in between. The CDR3 reads CASSLGTSHTGELFF. CDR3 DNA: TGTGCCAGCAGCTTAGGCACTAGCCACACCGGGGAGCTGTTTTTT.

On this clone: A read error may produce the germline difference seen at one junction end. The rearrangement uses TRBV7-7 and TRBJ2-5, with a weak D call TRBD2 (5 bases). CDR3 length equals 16 residues. From germline, CDR1 is SSHAT and CDR2 FNYEAQ (reference sequence). CDR3 in amino acids: CASSLAGWGRGETQYF. The CDR3 DNA reads as TGTGCTAGCAGTCTAGCCGGGTGGGGTCGTGGGGAGACCCAGTACTTC.

Concerning this clone itself: This sequence is one base from a far larger clone and is likely a read error. Other DNA sequences in the same sample also yield this CDR3. The chain carries TRBV28 and TRBJ1-1; D remains unclear. This CDR3 has 13 residues. Germline V gives CDR1 MDHEN, CDR2 SYDVKM. For the CDR3, the DNA is TGTGCCAGCAGTTTATTAGGCACGTCAGTGGCTTTCTTC. Amino acids: CASSLLGTSVAFF.

This chain uses TRBV5-5 with TRBJ2-7; D not certain. The CDR3 is 14 residues long. Per germline, CDR1 SGHKS and CDR2 YYEKEE (reference sequence). Trimming cost V 2 bases and J 3 bases, with 12 bases left between them. In DNA form, the CDR3 reads TGTGCCAGCAGCTTAAACCCTACCATCTACGAGCAGTACTTC. Encoded protein: CASSLNPTIYEQYF.

This clone was counted a single time. The genes are TRBV28 and TRBJ1-2, with D possibly TRBD1 on 5 matching bases. With 7 bases removed from V and 5 bases from J, the gap between germline ends came to 20 bases. The CDR3 contains 15 residues. CDR1 MDHEN and CDR2 SYDVKM come from the germline V gene. The CDR3 spells CASTLPLGPGYGYTF. The DNA for the CDR3 is TGTGCCAGCACCCTACCCCTCGGACCAGGGTATGGCTACACCTTC.

V and J are TRBV5-4 and TRBJ2-1; D is unclear. The CDR3 totals 11 residues. V gave up 4 bases and J gave up 7 bases, with 6 bases separating them. Germline V lookup: CDR1 SGHNT, CDR2 YYREEE (reference sequence). DNA for the CDR3: TGTGCCAGCAGCCGACTGAATGAGCAGTTCTTC. Encoded protein: CASSRLNEQFF.

This clone appeared many times. The sample holds other DNA sequences that translate to the same CDR3. This sequence joins TRBV5-4 and TRBJ1-1; the D gene is possibly TRBD1 (5 bases). This CDR3 contains 13 residues. V gave up 1 base and J gave up 3 bases, with 7 bases separating them. Germline V gene lookup returns CDR1 SGHNT and CDR2 YYREEE (reference sequence). Here the CDR3 reads CASSLLGDTEAFF. CDR3 DNA: TGTGCCAGCAGCTTGTTGGGGGACACTGAAGCTTTCTTT. The whole variable domain, filled in from reference TRBV5-4 and TRBJ1-1, reads ETGVTQSPTHLIKTRGQQVTLRCSSQSGHNTVSWYQQALGQGPQFIFQYYREEENGRGNFPPRFSGLQFPNYSSELNVNALELDDSALYLCASSLLGDTEAFFGQGTRLTVV.

This clone was detected only once. A far larger clone is one nucleotide away, so this likely arose from a read error. V usage is TRBV5-1 and J usage is TRBJ1-2; 9 positions match TRBD1. CDR3 length: 15 residues. Germline CDR1 is SGHRS and CDR2 is YFSETQ. V lost 3 bases, J lost 4 bases, and 7 bases stayed unmatched. The DNA for the CDR3 is TGCGCCAGCAGCTATGGGACAGGGACTAGCTATGGCTACACCTTC. Protein sequence: CASSYGTGTSYGYTF.

The V call is TRBV10-3, the J call TRBJ2-7; 7 nucleotides line up with TRBD1. The CDR3 contains 14 residues. In germline, CDR1 is ENHRY, CDR2 SYGVKD. V lost 0 bases and J lost 6; bases outside the gene matches: 5. The chain's CDR3 is CAISESTGSGEQYF. DNA for the CDR3: TGTGCCATCAGTGAGTCGACAGGGTCGGGCGAGCAGTACTTC.

The genes are TRBV29-1 and TRBJ2-7; 11 nucleotides align to TRBD1. CDR3 length: 15 residues. V lost 7 bases and J lost 3; bases outside the gene matches: 11. In germline, CDR1 is SQVTM, CDR2 ANQGSEA. The CDR3 spells CSAQGQGVANYEQYF. The CDR3 nucleotides read TGCAGCGCTCAGGGACAGGGGGTGGCAAACTACGAGCAGTACTTC.

This clone was seen only a few times. This likely reflects a read error, since a far larger clone is one base away. This chain uses TRBV11-2 with TRBJ2-1; D gene uncertain. The germline V gene has CDR1 SGHAT and CDR2 FQNNGV. There are 12 residues in the CDR3. The CDR3 spells CAGSFSYNEQFF. CDR3 nucleotide sequence: TGTGCCGGCAGCTTCTCCTACAATGAGCAGTTCTTC.

The J gene is TRBJ2-3, the V gene TRBV7-2, with D possibly being TRBD2 (5 bases). This CDR3 has 17 residues. Trimming left V 1 base short and J 2 bases short, with 16 bases between. Per the germline V gene, CDR1 is SGHTA and CDR2 is FQGNSA. The CDR3 sequence: CASSLDGGRRDTDTQYF. DNA of the CDR3: TGTGCCAGCAGCTTAGATGGTGGGAGAAGGGACACAGATACGCAGTATTTT.

Concerning this clone itself: Relative to the germline gene, one junction end is altered; a read error may explain this. The chain is built from TRBV30 and TRBJ1-5; D is uncertain. CDR1 is GTSNPN, CDR2 SVGIG, per germline (reference sequence). The CDR3 consists of 12 residues. The CDR3 sequence is CAWRGSNQHQHF. As DNA, the CDR3 is TGTGCCTGGAGGGGGAGCAATCAGCACCAGCATTTT.

The chain is built from TRBV7-8 and TRBJ2-7, with 10 bases aligning to TRBD1. The trim removed 1 base at V and 6 bases at J, leaving 9 bases unmatched. Germline CDR1 SGHVS, CDR2 FQNEAQ. The CDR3 consists of 16 residues. CDR3 in amino acids: CASSLDSIGQGVEQYF. The CDR3 nucleotides are TGTGCCAGCAGCTTAGATAGCATCGGACAGGGGGTCGAGCAGTACTTC.

On this clone: This likely came from a read error, as a far larger clone is one base away. The rearrangement uses TRBV5-4 and TRBJ1-1, with D perhaps TRBD1 (5 bases). Germline CDR1 reads SGHNT; CDR2 reads YYREEE (reference sequence). The V and J ends lost 3 bases and 1 base respectively, with 7 bases between them. This CDR3 spans 13 amino acids. This CDR3 reads CASSSGQNTEAFF. The CDR3 region has the DNA TGTGCCAGCAGCTCAGGACAGAACACTGAAGCTTTCTTT.

CDR3 nucleotides: TGTGCCAGCAGCAGAGGGGGGCAGGGCATGAACACTGAAGCTTTCTTT. This translates into CASSRGGQGMNTEAFF. The J gene is TRBJ1-1, the V gene TRBV7-9; D possibly corresponds to TRBD1 (6 bases). Looked up from germline, CDR1 is SEHNR and CDR2 is FQNEAQ (reference sequence). The CDR3 runs 16 residues. Trimming cost V 5 bases and J 0 bases, with 16 bases left between them.

The chain is built from TRBV4-1 and TRBJ2-2; no firm D call. The CDR3 extends over 16 amino acids. Germline V CDR1 and CDR2: MGHRA, YSYEKL. The V end was cut by 0 bases, the J end by 4 bases, with 12 bases between. In DNA form, the CDR3 reads TGCGCCAGCAGCCAAGATATCCTAGAATCCACCGGGGAGCTGTTTTTT. This gives the protein CASSQDILESTGELFF.

The V and J genes are TRBV6-6 and TRBJ2-1; D is perhaps TRBD1 (5 bases). The CDR3 runs 16 residues. V dropped 5 bases and J dropped 5 bases, with 19 bases sitting between them. Germline CDR1 is MNHNY and CDR2 is SVGAGI (reference sequence). CDR3: CASSVLQGPSDNEQFF. In DNA form, the CDR3 reads TGTGCCAGCAGTGTCCTCCAGGGCCCATCGGACAATGAGCAGTTCTTC.

The chain combines TRBV28 with TRBJ1-5; no firm D call. V shed 7 bases and J shed 0 bases, with 16 bases lying between them. CDR1 is MDHEN, CDR2 SYDVKM, per germline. The CDR3 is 16 amino acids. The CDR3 is CASTVPGSYSNQPQHF. The CDR3, as DNA: TGTGCCAGCACCGTTCCGGGCTCTTATAGCAATCAGCCCCAGCATTTT.